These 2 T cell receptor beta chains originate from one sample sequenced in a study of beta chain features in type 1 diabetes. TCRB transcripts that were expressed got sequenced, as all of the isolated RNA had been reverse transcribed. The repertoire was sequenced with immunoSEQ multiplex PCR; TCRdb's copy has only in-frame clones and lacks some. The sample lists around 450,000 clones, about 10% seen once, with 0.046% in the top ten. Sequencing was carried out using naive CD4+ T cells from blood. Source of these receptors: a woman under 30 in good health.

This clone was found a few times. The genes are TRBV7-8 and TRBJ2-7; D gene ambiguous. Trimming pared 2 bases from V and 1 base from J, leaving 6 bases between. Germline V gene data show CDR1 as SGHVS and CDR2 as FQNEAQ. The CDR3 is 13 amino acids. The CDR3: CASSLRISYEQYV. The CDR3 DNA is TGTGCCAGCAGCTTAAGGATTTCCTACGAGCAGTACGTC.

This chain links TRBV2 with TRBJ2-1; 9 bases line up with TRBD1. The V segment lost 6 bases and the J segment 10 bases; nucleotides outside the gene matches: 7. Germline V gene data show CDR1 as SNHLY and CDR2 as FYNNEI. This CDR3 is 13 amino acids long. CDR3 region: CASRGTGFGEQFF. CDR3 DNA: TGTGCCAGCAGAGGGACAGGGTTCGGCGAGCAGTTCTTC. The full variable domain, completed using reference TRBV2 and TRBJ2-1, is EPEVTQTPSHQVTQMGQEVILRCVPISNHLYFYWYRQILGQKVEFLVSFYNNEISEKSEIFDDQFSVERPDGSNFTLKIRSTKLEDSAMYFCASRGTGFGEQFFGPGTRLTVL.